Listed here are 9 T cell receptor beta chains from one sample, sequenced in a study of blood T cell repertoires in COVID-19 (dated by TCRdb to the early 2020s). Libraries were built with the immunoSEQ multiplex PCR assay. The immuneACCESS repertoire file appears here via TCRdb, limited to in-frame rearrangements. These files lack a portion of the clones; in checked studies, under half of the deficit traces to unresolved V genes, and the cause of the others is not known. The sample profile shows about 60,000 clones; about 85% of them were found once. Jointly, the top ten make up less than 20% of the sample. Sample: peripheral blood. Receptor source: a human donor in a cohort sampled during active COVID-19.

This sequence joins TRBV24-1 and TRBJ2-1, with 9 bases matching TRBD1. Germline loops: CDR1 KGHDR, CDR2 SFDVKD. This CDR3 is built from 15 residues. V was clipped by 9 bases and J by 5 bases; unmatched bases: 10. CDR3 DNA: TGTGCCACCCCAACAGGGACAGGGACCCACAATGAGCAGTTCTTC. Its protein product is CATPTGTGTHNEQFF.

This clone was counted once. The rearrangement links TRBV5-4 to TRBJ1-1, with D possibly matching TRBD1 (5 bases). Germline loops: CDR1 SGHNT, CDR2 YYREEE (reference sequence). V gave up 3 bases and J gave up 3 bases, with 12 bases separating them. The CDR3 is made up of 14 amino acids. The CDR3 reads CASSSGGEYTEAFF. CDR3 nucleotides: TGTGCCAGCAGCTCTGGAGGGGAGTACACTGAAGCTTTCTTT.

The CDR3 region has the DNA TGTGCCAGCAGCTTGGTGGACAGGGGGCGCTACGAGCAGTACTTC. It translates to CASSLVDRGRYEQYF. V is TRBV5-6 and J is TRBJ2-7, with TRBD1 identical over 11 bases. J was trimmed by 3 bases and V by 0 bases; bases with no gene match: 2. In germline, CDR1 is SGHDT, CDR2 YYEEEE. The CDR3 loop spans 15 amino acids.

This clone has a single count. The rearrangement joins TRBV7-8 to TRBJ1-5, with 8 bases aligning to TRBD1. Trimming removed 5 bases from V and 2 bases from J; junction bases left unmatched: 5. The CDR3 is made up of 15 amino acids. CDR1 is SGHVS and CDR2 is FQNEAQ in the germline V gene. CDR3 sequence: CASSVRGQGNQPQHF. The CDR3 nucleotides are TGTGCCAGCAGCGTGAGGGGACAGGGCAATCAGCCCCAGCATTTT.

The chain is built from TRBV10-3 and TRBJ1-5; D gene uncertain. V gave up 0 bases and J gave up 0 bases, with 9 bases separating them. The germline gives CDR1 ENHRY, CDR2 SYGVKD. The CDR3 is 16 residues long. CDR3 coding DNA: TGTGCCATCAGTGAGTCGGAGGTTGCTAGCAATCAGCCCCAGCATTTT. It specifies CAISESEVASNQPQHF.

The chain carries TRBV5-1 and TRBJ2-1; D is perhaps TRBD1 (5 bases). V lost 3 bases to trimming and J lost 4 bases, with 14 bases between them. The CDR3 totals 15 residues. Germline CDR1 SGHRS, CDR2 YFSETQ. CDR3 in amino acids: CASSSQGLSYNEQFF. The CDR3 coding sequence is TGCGCCAGCAGCTCTCAGGGCCTATCGTACAATGAGCAGTTCTTC.

This clone was recorded only once. The chain carries TRBV2 and TRBJ2-7; D not resolved. The V end lost 4 bases, the J end lost 6 bases, and 13 bases lay between the germline ends. The V gene's germline CDR1 is SNHLY and CDR2 FYNNEI. CDR3 size: 13 residues. CDR3 nucleotide sequence: TGTGCCAGCAGTGTTTTAACCAGGTCCGAGCAGTACTTC. This gives the protein CASSVLTRSEQYF.

The genes are TRBV12-3 or TRBV12-4 and TRBJ1-6; no clear D. V gave up 4 bases and J gave up 10 bases, with 5 bases separating them. The CDR3 runs to 11 residues. The CDR3 reads CASSSGSPLHF. In nucleotides, the CDR3 is TGTGCCAGCAGTTCTGGCTCACCCCTCCACTTT.

The genes are TRBV19 and TRBJ2-3; 11 bases match TRBD2. The CDR3 sequence is 16 residues long. The germline V gene has CDR1 LNHDA and CDR2 SQIVND (reference sequence). The V and J ends lost 5 bases and 7 bases, in that order; junction bases with no gene match: 11. The CDR3 loop is CASSLLAGGRGNTQYF. CDR3 nucleotides: TGTGCCAGTAGTCTCCTAGCGGGGGGCAGGGGGAATACGCAGTATTTT. Full variable domain (outside the CDR3, taken from reference TRBV19 and TRBJ2-3): DGGITQSPKYLFRKEGQNVTLSCEQNLNHDAMYWYRQDPGQGLRLIYYSQIVNDFQKGDIAEGYSVSREKKESFPLTVTSAQKNPTAFYLCASSLLAGGRGNTQYFGPGTRLTVL.